Each of the 25 T cell receptor beta chains below was sequenced from the same sample in a study of beta chain features in type 1 diabetes. Isolated RNA was reverse transcribed in full, so expressed TCRB transcripts were sequenced. This table comes from immunoSEQ multiplex PCR, and its TCRdb copy is limited to in-frame clones, with some not included. The sample carries about 140,000 clones, about a tenth recorded once. Sequencing was done on a sample of central memory CD4+ T cells from blood. These TCRs come from a woman aged 40 to 49 in good health.

A few counts support this clone. The chain joins TRBV10-3 to TRBJ2-7; 7 nucleotides agree with TRBD1. With V trimmed by 8 bases and J by 2 bases, 9 bases remained unmatched. The CDR3 is 14 amino acids. The germline gives CDR1 ENHRY, CDR2 SYGVKD. The CDR3 is CAIEDPGQTYEQYF. DNA for the CDR3: TGTGCCATCGAGGACCCGGGACAGACCTACGAGCAGTACTTC.

The chain is built from TRBV6-1 and TRBJ2-5; 11 positions agree with TRBD2. Germline CDR1 and CDR2: MNHNS and SASEGT. This CDR3 comprises 16 residues. After removal of 1 base from V and 4 bases from J, the junction contained 5 bases not matched to a gene. This CDR3 reads CASSEGASGGLETQYF. The CDR3 coding sequence is TGTGCCAGCAGTGAAGGAGCTAGCGGGGGGTTAGAGACCCAGTACTTC.

The J gene is TRBJ1-1, the V gene TRBV5-4; 8 positions match TRBD1. Per the germline V gene, CDR1 is SGHNT and CDR2 is YYREEE (reference sequence). With V trimmed by 3 bases and J by 7 bases, 5 bases remained unmatched. The CDR3 length is 13 residues. CDR3 DNA sequence: TGTGCCAGCAGCTCAAGGGACAGGCTTGAAGCTTTCTTT. This sequence encodes CASSSRDRLEAFF.

This clone came up a few times. This chain connects TRBV7-9 to TRBJ2-7, with a weak D call TRBD2 (5 bases). In germline, CDR1 is SEHNR, CDR2 FQNEAQ (reference sequence). V was cut by 1 base and J by 2 bases, with 9 bases left in between. This CDR3 region has 14 residues. CDR3 residues: CASSLGRLAYEQYF. The CDR3 nucleotides are TGTGCCAGCAGCTTAGGGAGGTTAGCCTACGAGCAGTACTTC.

This rearrangement joins TRBV18 to TRBJ2-7; 9 bases are a match to TRBD1. The germline CDR1 and CDR2 sequences are KGHSH and LQKENI. The V segment lost 3 bases and the J segment 3 bases; nucleotides outside the gene matches: 6. CDR3 length: 15 residues. CDR3 DNA sequence: TGTGCCAGCTCACCCTCGGGACAGGGCAACTACGAGCAGTACTTC. It codes for CASSPSGQGNYEQYF.

The sample holds a few counts of this clone. The rearrangement links TRBV2 to TRBJ2-6, with TRBD1 matching over 7 bases. The V segment lost 3 bases and the J segment 5 bases; nucleotides outside the gene matches: 7. CDR1 is SNHLY, CDR2 FYNNEI, per germline. This CDR3 region has 16 residues. The CDR3 bases are TGTGCCAGCAGTGAGGGGCAGGGGGTAAGGGCCAACGTCCTGACTTTC. This translates into CASSEGQGVRANVLTF. Looking up the rest from reference TRBV2 and TRBJ2-6 gives the full variable domain: EPEVTQTPSHQVTQMGQEVILRCVPISNHLYFYWYRQILGQKVEFLVSFYNNEISEKSEIFDDQFSVERPDGSNFTLKIRSTKLEDSAMYFCASSEGQGVRANVLTFGAGSRLTVL.

This clone was observed a handful of times. The V call is TRBV27, the J call TRBJ1-6, with D perhaps matching TRBD1 (6 bases). This CDR3 region has 15 residues. CDR1 is MNHEY and CDR2 is SMNVEV in the germline V gene (reference sequence). V lost 2 bases and J lost 6, with 11 bases in between. The CDR3 here is CASSLQGLGNSPLHF. Here the CDR3 DNA reads TGTGCCAGCAGTTTACAGGGGTTGGGTAATTCACCCCTCCACTTT.

The J gene is TRBJ1-2, the V gene TRBV5-5; no firm D call. V was shortened by 1 base and J by 5 bases, with 12 bases between the two germline ends. Germline CDR1 reads SGHKS; CDR2 reads YYEKEE (reference sequence). The CDR3 covers 14 residues. The CDR3, as DNA: TGTGCCAGCAGCTTGAGTCCCACTACGTATGGCTACACCTTC. This codes for CASSLSPTTYGYTF.

This clone was counted only a few times. The chain employs TRBV5-1 and TRBJ2-7; weak D call: TRBD1 (6 bases). CDR1 is SGHRS and CDR2 is YFSETQ in the germline V gene. The CDR3 length is 15 residues. V dropped 3 bases and J dropped 0 bases, with 13 bases sitting between them. The CDR3: CASSWGGQSSYEQYF. The CDR3 coding sequence is TGCGCCAGCAGCTGGGGCGGACAGAGCTCCTACGAGCAGTACTTC.

In this sample, this clone turned up a few times. The chain joins TRBV5-6 to TRBJ1-2; a weak D match, TRBD1 (5 bases). The CDR3 has 11 amino acids. The germline V and J ends were trimmed by 4 bases and 5 bases, with 6 bases remaining between them. Germline values: CDR1 SGHDT, CDR2 YYEEEE. CDR3 DNA sequence: TGTGCCAGCAGCGCAGGGTATGGCTACACCTTC. It translates to CASSAGYGYTF.

The chain combines TRBV6-1 with TRBJ2-1, with TRBD2 as a possible D gene (6 bases). The CDR3 has 14 residues. CDR1 is MNHNS and CDR2 is SASEGT in the germline V gene. The V and J ends lost 5 bases and 5 bases respectively, with 13 bases between them. This CDR3 is CASSRLGGDNEQFF. The CDR3 bases are TGTGCCAGCAGTCGGCTTGGCGGGGACAATGAGCAGTTCTTC.

The J gene is TRBJ2-3, the V gene TRBV6-4; weak D call: TRBD2 (6 bases). This CDR3 contains 14 residues. Trimming stripped 6 bases from V and 0 bases from J, with 10 bases between. CDR1 is MRHNA, CDR2 SNTAGT, per germline. The DNA for the CDR3 is TGTGCCAGCAGGGGACTCCTGAGCACAGATACGCAGTATTTT. Protein: CASRGLLSTDTQYF.

The rearrangement joins TRBV4-1 to TRBJ1-2, with 7 bases fitting TRBD1. Germline CDR1 reads MGHRA; CDR2 reads YSYEKL. The CDR3 length is 14 residues. J was trimmed by 6 bases and V by 0 bases; bases with no gene match: 4. In DNA form, the CDR3 reads TGCGCCAGCAGCCAAGACTCGGGACAGAATGGCTACACCTTC. Its translation: CASSQDSGQNGYTF.

In this sample, this clone turned up a few times. The J gene is TRBJ1-2, the V gene TRBV9; unclear D gene. V was pared by 4 bases and J by 1 base, with 11 bases between. The CDR3 is 14 amino acids. The germline V gene has CDR1 SGDLS and CDR2 YYNGEE. The CDR3 coding sequence is TGTGCCAGCAGCCAAGGTACAGTTAACTATGGCTACACCTTC. It yields the protein CASSQGTVNYGYTF.

Only a few counts were recorded for this clone. The CDR3 bases are TGCGCCAGCAGCCCATACGACGGCGGGGAGACCCAGTACTTC. This translates into CASSPYDGGETQYF. The chain recombines TRBV5-1 with TRBJ2-5, with D maybe TRBD2 (5 bases). The CDR3 contains 14 residues. V lost 4 bases, J lost 5 bases, and 15 bases lay in between. From germline, CDR1 is SGHRS and CDR2 YFSETQ. Drawing the rest from reference TRBV5-1 and TRBJ2-5, the complete variable domain is KAGVTQTPRYLIKTRGQQVTLSCSPISGHRSVSWYQQTPGQGLQFLFEYFSETQRNKGNFPGRFSGRQFSNSRSEMNVSTLELGDSALYLCASSPYDGGETQYFGPGTRLLVL.

This clone appeared a few times. This rearrangement joins TRBV2 to TRBJ1-6; D is unresolved. V shed 7 bases and J shed 2 bases, with 12 bases lying between them. The CDR3 consists of 15 residues. Germline-derived CDR1 and CDR2 are SNHLY and FYNNEI. CDR3 residues: CASTIDNPYNSPLHF. The DNA of the CDR3 is TGTGCCAGCACTATAGACAACCCCTATAATTCACCCCTCCACTTT. Looking up the rest from reference TRBV2 and TRBJ1-6 gives the full variable domain: EPEVTQTPSHQVTQMGQEVILRCVPISNHLYFYWYRQILGQKVEFLVSFYNNEISEKSEIFDDQFSVERPDGSNFTLKIRSTKLEDSAMYFCASTIDNPYNSPLHFGNGTRLTVT.

The rearrangement uses TRBV6-1 and TRBJ2-3; maybe TRBD1 (6 bases). V lost 4 bases and J lost 1, with 15 bases in between. CDR1 is MNHNS and CDR2 is SASEGT in the germline V gene. This CDR3 is 16 amino acids long. In nucleotides, the CDR3 is TGTGCCAGCAGTGGTTACAGGGATGGAGGCACAGATACGCAGTATTTT. Its protein is CASSGYRDGGTDTQYF.

The CDR3 nucleotides are TGTGCCAGCAGCTTGAAACAGGGGCATACAGATACGCAGTATTTT. Its translation: CASSLKQGHTDTQYF. The chain links TRBV5-6 to TRBJ2-3; 7 bases map to TRBD1. The CDR3 has 15 residues. Germline CDR1 and CDR2: SGHDT and YYEEEE. Trimming cost V 1 base and J 3 bases; bases outside gene matches: 5.

The sample holds many counts of this clone. This rearrangement joins TRBV18 to TRBJ1-5; maybe TRBD1 (5 bases). This CDR3 is built from 16 residues. V lost 3 bases and J 6 bases, leaving 18 bases between the germline ends. CDR1 KGHSH and CDR2 LQKENI come from the germline V gene. CDR3 residues: CASSPGGTVWGQPQHF. CDR3 in DNA: TGTGCCAGCTCACCGGGGGGAACGGTCTGGGGTCAGCCCCAGCATTTT.

This clone was seen more than once but under ten times. This sequence joins TRBV5-1 and TRBJ1-1; D is perhaps TRBD1 (5 bases). The CDR3 consists of 17 residues. Per the germline V gene, CDR1 is SGHRS and CDR2 is YFSETQ. The ends were cut back, 4 bases at V and 3 bases at J, with 22 bases in the middle. The chain's CDR3 is CASSPWGGPERDTEAFF. Written as DNA, the CDR3 is TGCGCCAGCAGCCCCTGGGGGGGACCTGAAAGGGACACTGAAGCTTTCTTT.

The chain combines TRBV18 with TRBJ1-5; D may be TRBD1 (6 bases). The CDR3 consists of 15 residues. The ends were cut back, 5 bases at V and 0 bases at J, with 11 bases in the middle. From germline, CDR1 is KGHSH and CDR2 LQKENI. The CDR3 DNA sequence: TGTGCCAGCTCAACCCAGGGGTATAGCAATCAGCCCCAGCATTTT. Protein sequence: CASSTQGYSNQPQHF.

This clone came up a few times. V usage is TRBV7-8 and J usage is TRBJ2-5; 7 bases are a match to TRBD1. The CDR3 totals 15 residues. Trimming removed 2 bases from V and 5 bases from J; junction bases left unmatched: 8. Germline-derived CDR1 and CDR2 are SGHVS and FQNEAQ. This chain's CDR3 is CASSLRQGVGETQYF. CDR3 sequence (DNA): TGTGCCAGCAGCTTAAGGCAGGGGGTGGGGGAGACCCAGTACTTC.

The rearrangement links TRBV14 to TRBJ1-1; possible D gene TRBD1, 5 bases. The CDR3 totals 13 residues. Germline-derived CDR1 and CDR2 are SGHDN and FVKESK. Trimming removed 6 bases at V and 6 bases at J, with 14 bases between. The CDR3 spells CASRLQGVAEAFF. CDR3 bases: TGTGCCAGCAGACTTCAGGGTGTCGCTGAAGCTTTCTTT.

DNA for the CDR3: TGTGCCAGCAGCCCGAGCGGGACGCGGTCACCCCTCCACTTT. Residues: CASSPSGTRSPLHF. The gene calls are TRBV2 and TRBJ1-6; possible D gene TRBD1, 5 bases. Germline CDR1 SNHLY, CDR2 FYNNEI. Trimming pared 6 bases from V and 10 bases from J, leaving 16 bases between. This CDR3 region has 14 residues.

Concerning this clone itself: The identical CDR3 is also encoded by other nucleotide sequences in the sample. The rearrangement joins TRBV6-5 to TRBJ2-5, with a weak D call TRBD1 (6 bases). Germline assignment: CDR1 MNHEY and CDR2 SVGAGI. The ends were cut back, 6 bases at V and 5 bases at J, with 10 bases in the middle. The CDR3 is 12 amino acids. The CDR3 region is CASRRRGETQYF. The CDR3 nucleotides read TGTGCCAGCAGGAGAAGGGGGGAGACCCAGTACTTC.